This T cell receptor (beta chain) is drawn from a study of blood T cell repertoires in COVID-19. Background on the study: Spain, Italy and the United States supplied samples that represented acute and convalescent COVID-19. Sources were T cells, B-cell-depleted T cells, or PBMCs; the material itself was cDNA or gDNA.

With 3 bases removed from V and 3 bases from J, the gap between germline ends came to 13 bases. This CDR3 is built from 14 residues. The germline V gene encodes CDR1 SGDLS and CDR2 YYNGEE. As originally analysed: Quantification of nucleated cells was approximated via reference gene primer amplification. Profiling relied on immunoSEQ multiplex PCR, and the TCRdb table lists in-frame clones only, not all of them. V, J and clone size derive from that table, while D and trimming were established from the DNA sequence. Of some 100,000 clones in the sample, around 92% are singletons; the top ten hold under 7.5%.

This clonotype originated in a woman in her sixties with active COVID-19. This chain uses TRBV9 with TRBJ2-7; D not certain. The specimen was peripheral blood. The CDR3 protein is CASSARRVGYEQYF. CDR3 coding DNA: TGTGCCAGCAGCGCCCGACGGGTAGGCTACGAGCAGTACTTC. Variable domain in full (rest from reference TRBV9 and TRBJ2-7): DSGVTQTPKHLITATGQRVTLRCSPRSGDLSVYWYQQSLDQGLQFLIQYYNGEERAKGNILERFSAQQFPDLHSELNLSSLELGDSALYFCASSARRVGYEQYFGPGTRLTVT.